This T cell receptor (beta chain) was identified during a study of CD8+ T cells in alopecia areata. Study summary: Treated patients were dosed with oral tofacitinib, taking 5 to 10 mg twice daily. Patients took tofacitinib for 6 to 18 months, followed by 6 drug-free months.

Study-wide results and limits: Sequenced scalp T cells also include alphabeta T cells resident in normal skin.

The CDR3 spans 16 residues. The germline V gene encodes CDR1 SGHAT and CDR2 FQNNGV. V lost 3 bases, J lost 1 base, and 6 bases stayed unmatched. Worth noting for this clone: No antigen is known for it.

Sample treatment: oral pan-JAK inhibitor, 5-10 mg twice daily. Sequencing used cDNA as its template, made by extracting RNA and reverse transcribing it. TCRdb's table, derived via immunoSEQ multiplex PCR, lists solely in-frame clones and lacks some. This table has 210,000 or so clones, around 65% appearing once. The sequenced sample was CD4+ T cells sorted from blood, obtained between weeks 43 and 45, from a patient treated with tofacitinib. The sequence came from a human donor with alopecia areata. The chain couples TRBV11-2 to TRBJ1-1; 9 nucleotides line up with TRBD1. The CDR3 spells CASSFSAGQGNTEAFF. The CDR3 region has the DNA TGTGCCAGCAGCTTCTCCGCGGGACAGGGGAACACTGAAGCTTTCTTT.